The T cell receptor beta chain under discussion was sequenced for a study of T-cell memory formation after mild COVID-19. Study in general: Most TCR clusters belonged to a single donor. Study-level points and caveats: Unconfirmed was the SARS-CoV-2 specificity of second-wave clones that peaked on day 37. Pre-infection memory already had some responding clones, implying cross-reactive memory joined.

As regards this clonotype: Its antigen is unknown.

From germline, CDR1 is SGHTA and CDR2 FQGNSA. This CDR3 comprises 14 residues. Trimming removed 3 bases at V and 4 bases at J, with 11 bases between. cDNA libraries for TCR alpha and TCR beta, carrying sample barcodes and UMIs, came from 5'RACE with constant-segment primers. In TCRdb, the 5' RACE reads were re-called with MiXCR into one record per CDR3 protein. The sample holds around 300,000 distinct CDR3 sequences, approximately 8.4% seen once. The source material was PBMCs or a T cell subset sorted from them (not recorded which). This sequence joins TRBV7-2 and TRBJ2-3; perhaps TRBD2 as D (5 bases). This TCR came from a young man who had mild COVID-19 (a few samples of this study predate the infection). Cell type and time point are not known. DNA of the CDR3: TGTGCCAGCAGCTTCCGGGGTCTCGCAGATACGCAGTATTTT. Residues: CASSFRGLADTQYF.